A single sample gave rise to the 9 T cell receptor beta chains below, sequenced in a study of T cells in Graves' hyperthyroidism and ophthalmopathy. Researchers amplified the TCR beta CDR3 regions from RNA transcripts. When the TCR CDR3 underwent first-round RT-PCR, the HTBI primer set was used. Via MiXCR, TCRdb re-called the multiplex PCR reads, giving one row per CDR3 protein. Here the sample spans fewer than 550,000 distinct CDR3 sequences, about 15% being singletons. The specimen was blood. These receptors originate from a woman aged 18 to 35 with Graves' hyperthyroidism.

This clonotype was counted between two and nine times. The J gene is TRBJ2-1, the V gene TRBV3-1; TRBD2 aligns across 7 bases. There are 15 residues in the CDR3. The V gene end was trimmed by 7 bases and the J gene end by 3 bases; junction bases not matched to a gene: 9. Germline V CDR1 and CDR2: LGHDT, YNNKEL (reference sequence). CDR3 nucleotide sequence: TGTGCCAGCACCCCCGCGGCTAGCGGCTACAATGAGCAGTTCTTC. Translating it yields CASTPAASGYNEQFF.

This clonotype was counted a few times. Compared with germline, one end of the junction differs, possibly owing to a read error. The chain is built from TRBV18 and TRBJ2-7, with 7 bases aligning to TRBD1. Germline CDR1 is KGHSH and CDR2 is LQKENI. This CDR3 has 14 amino acids. For the CDR3, the DNA is TGTGCCAGCTCGGGACAGTCCGGATCCTCCGAGCAGTACTTC. Translation gives CASSGQSGSSEQYF.

This clonotype was recorded many times. V usage is TRBV6-6 and J usage is TRBJ1-1, with D perhaps matching TRBD1 (5 bases). The length of the CDR3 is 13 residues. V lost 2 bases and J lost 6, with 10 bases in between. Germline assignment: CDR1 MNHNY and CDR2 SVGAGI (reference sequence). The CDR3 loop is CASSYGDRAEAFF. The CDR3 region has the DNA TGTGCCAGCAGTTACGGGGACCGCGCTGAAGCTTTCTTT.

This clonotype was detected many times. The V call is TRBV12-3 or TRBV12-4, the J call TRBJ1-5, with D unclear. The CDR3 covers 16 residues. V shed 3 bases and J shed 2 bases, with 14 bases lying between them. The CDR3 here is CASSFAGMKGNQPQHF. Written as DNA, the CDR3 is TGTGCCAGCAGTTTCGCGGGGATGAAGGGCAATCAGCCCCAGCATTTT.

This clonotype was observed many times. CDR3 DNA sequence: TGTGCCAGCGCGGTAGCGACCTACCCCTTTGATGAGCAGTTCTTC. It is translated as CASAVATYPFDEQFF. V gene TRBV18 combines with J gene TRBJ2-1; tentative D call: TRBD2 (5 bases). Germline lookup yields CDR1 KGHSH and CDR2 LQKENI. This CDR3 contains 15 residues. V shed 8 bases and J shed 8 bases, with 22 bases lying between them.

This clonotype showed up many times. This rearrangement joins TRBV6-1 to TRBJ2-7; no reliable D call. The CDR3 length is 12 residues. V was clipped by 6 bases and J by 4 bases, with 10 bases between them. Germline lookup yields CDR1 MNHNS and CDR2 SASEGT. CDR3 region: CASSPTVYEQYF. CDR3 bases: TGTGCCAGCAGCCCAACTGTATACGAGCAGTACTTC.

This clonotype has at least ten counts. This chain joins TRBV20-1 and TRBJ2-1; D not resolved. V lost 5 bases and J 5 bases, leaving 10 bases between the germline ends. Germline V CDR1 and CDR2: DFQATT, SNEGSKA (reference sequence). This CDR3 spans 12 amino acids. The CDR3: CSAARQHNEQFF. The DNA of the CDR3 is TGCAGTGCTGCTAGGCAACACAATGAGCAGTTCTTC.

The J gene is TRBJ1-5, the V gene TRBV27; D is ambiguous. This CDR3 has 14 amino acids. Germline V CDR1 and CDR2: MNHEY, SMNVEV (reference sequence). V lost 7 bases and J 1 base, leaving 11 bases between the germline ends. The CDR3 loop reads CASKDPRSNQPQHF. The CDR3 DNA follows: TGTGCCAGCAAGGACCCGAGGAGCAATCAGCCCCAGCATTTT.

The chain is built from TRBV6-1 and TRBJ2-2; the D call may be TRBD1 or TRBD2 (5 bases each). V was shortened by 6 bases and J by 8 bases, with 16 bases between the two germline ends. Germline V CDR1 and CDR2: MNHNS, SASEGT. The CDR3 has 14 residues. This CDR3 is CASSPGDPEGELFF. The CDR3 coding sequence is TGTGCCAGCAGCCCCGGGGACCCAGAGGGGGAGCTGTTTTTT.